This TCR beta chain was documented in a study of cytomegalovirus exposure and HLA in healthy donors. Overall study findings and caveats: In a later analysis, parvovirus B19, influenza, CMV and Epstein-Barr virus appeared linked to several top co-occurrence clusters. Researchers catalogued under 200 TCR beta chains as cytomegalovirus-associated. Later on, an analysis tied 18,000 or so TCR beta sequences to HLA alleles at 0.05 false discovery rate.

Primers for the PCR totalled 60 Vbeta and 13 Jbeta. Study processing details: Later reanalysis found roughly 80 million unique TCR beta chains, around 9.9 million of them shared. Using immunoSEQ multiplex PCR, the repertoire was profiled, and TCRdb retains in-frame clones only, with some absent. V and J calls and clone size follow that table, whereas D and trimming were derived from the DNA. In the table there are about 100,000 clones, 65% to 80% of which are singletons. This clone was seen a few times. Its specificity is unknown. The CDR3 is made up of 12 amino acids. V lost 5 bases to trimming and J lost 10 bases, with 14 bases between them. Germline V gene lookup returns CDR1 SEHNR and CDR2 FQNEAQ (reference sequence).

The material sequenced was PBMCs. This receptor was identified in a man aged 45-60 years in good health and CMV-seronegative. V and J are TRBV7-9 and TRBJ1-1; possible D gene TRBD1, 5 bases. Here the CDR3 reads CASSVRGGTAFF. The DNA of the CDR3 is TGTGCCAGCAGCGTCCGTGGGGGGACAGCTTTCTTT.